Below are 21 T cell receptor beta chains sequenced from a single sample in a study of blood T cell repertoires in COVID-19. The table came from immunoSEQ multiplex PCR; TCRdb's copy has only in-frame clones and leaves some out. In the table there are just over 650,000 clones, 90% of which are singletons. Sequenced: peripheral blood. The receptors stem from a woman under 30 with acute or convalescent COVID-19.

This chain links TRBV9 with TRBJ1-5, with D maybe TRBD1 (6 bases). This CDR3 comprises 14 residues. V was trimmed by 4 bases and J by 1 base, leaving 9 bases between them. Per the germline V gene, CDR1 is SGDLS and CDR2 is YYNGEE. The DNA for the CDR3 is TGTGCCAGCAGCACAACAGGGAGCAATCAGCCCCAGCATTTT. Amino acids: CASSTTGSNQPQHF.

The V and J genes are TRBV5-1 and TRBJ2-7; D is uncertain. The germline CDR1 and CDR2 sequences are SGHRS and YFSETQ. This CDR3 contains 13 residues. Between the trimmed V and J ends, which lost 0 bases and 3 bases, there was a span of 7 bases. CDR3 region: CASSLDTNYEQYF. The CDR3 DNA sequence: TGCGCCAGCAGCTTGGACACCAACTACGAGCAGTACTTC.

The chain carries TRBV19 and TRBJ2-1, with D possibly being TRBD2 (6 bases). The ends were cut back, 5 bases at V and 15 bases at J, with 23 bases in the middle. The CDR3 loop spans 14 amino acids. Per the germline V gene, CDR1 is LNHDA and CDR2 is SQIVND (reference sequence). The CDR3 DNA reads TGTGCCAGTAGTTCCACCTCGGGAGCCCTGGGTCCGTTCTTC. This gives the protein CASSSTSGALGPFF.

The chain employs TRBV30 and TRBJ2-1, with a weak D call TRBD2 (6 bases). There are 12 residues in the CDR3. V was pared by 4 bases and J by 5 bases, with 9 bases between. Germline CDR1 and CDR2: GTSNPN and SVGIG (reference sequence). CDR3 in amino acids: CAWTSVDNEQFF. CDR3 nucleotide sequence: TGTGCCTGGACTAGCGTCGACAATGAGCAGTTCTTC.

The rearrangement uses TRBV5-6 and TRBJ1-2; perhaps TRBD1 as D (5 bases). In germline, CDR1 is SGHDT, CDR2 YYEEEE. Trimming removed 0 bases at V and 1 base at J, with 22 bases between. The CDR3 covers 19 residues. The CDR3 sequence: CASSLAVAFQGSINYGYTF. As DNA, the CDR3 is TGTGCCAGCAGCTTGGCCGTTGCTTTTCAGGGTTCAATTAACTATGGCTACACCTTC.

This chain joins TRBV12-5 and TRBJ1-3; tentatively, D is TRBD1 (5 bases). CDR1 is LGHNT and CDR2 is FRNRAP in the germline V gene. This CDR3 has 15 residues. The V gene lost 1 base and the J gene lost 3 bases, with 10 bases spanning the gap. The CDR3 coding sequence is TGTGCTAGTGGTTTGGGGGGCTTAGGTGGAAACACCATATATTTT. Its protein is CASGLGGLGGNTIYF.

The chain combines TRBV11-3 with TRBJ1-1, with D perhaps matching TRBD1 (5 bases). The CDR3 runs to 13 residues. The ends were cut back, 5 bases at V and 5 bases at J, with 12 bases in the middle. Germline CDR1 and CDR2: SGHNT and YENEEA. DNA of the CDR3: TGTGCCAGCAGCCCGGGGGGAGGGACTGAAGCTTTCTTT. Its translation: CASSPGGGTEAFF.

The chain employs TRBV24-1 and TRBJ1-1; D not certain. V was trimmed by 3 bases and J by 0 bases, leaving 16 bases between them. Germline V CDR1 and CDR2: KGHDR, SFDVKD. The CDR3 runs 17 residues. This CDR3 reads CATSDLGLRVMNTEAFF. CDR3 DNA sequence: TGTGCCACCAGTGATCTGGGTCTTCGGGTGATGAACACTGAAGCTTTCTTT.

This sequence joins TRBV4-3 and TRBJ2-2, with unresolved D. This CDR3 is built from 17 residues. CDR1 LGHNA and CDR2 YSLEER come from the germline V gene. V lost 0 bases and J lost 3, with 14 bases in between. CDR3: CASSQDTGTVDTGELFF. The CDR3 DNA reads as TGCGCCAGCAGCCAAGATACCGGAACAGTTGACACCGGGGAGCTGTTTTTT.

The chain recombines TRBV7-3 with TRBJ1-1, with a weak D call TRBD1 (5 bases). The germline CDR1 and CDR2 sequences are SGHTA and FQGTGA. Trimming took 5 bases from V and 3 from J, leaving 16 bases between them. The CDR3 is 15 residues long. CDR3 nucleotides: TGTGCCAGCAGCCCTCCCAGGGAAATGGACACTGAAGCTTTCTTT. This encodes CASSPPREMDTEAFF.

The genes are TRBV6-6 and TRBJ1-2; D is unclear. Trimming pared 10 bases from V and 7 bases from J, leaving 16 bases between. Germline values: CDR1 MNHNY, CDR2 SVGAGI (reference sequence). The CDR3 is 12 amino acids. CDR3 sequence (DNA): TGTGCCACCGAAGGAGTCAGCAGTGGCTACACCTTC. Translated, it gives CATEGVSSGYTF.

The rearrangement uses TRBV20-1 and TRBJ1-2; D may be TRBD1 (5 bases). Trimming pared 3 bases from V and 3 bases from J, leaving 11 bases between. Germline V gene data show CDR1 as DFQATT and CDR2 as SNEGSKA (reference sequence). The CDR3 has 13 amino acids. The CDR3, as DNA: TGCAGTGCTAGTGGGGGGGTCGACTATGGCTACACCTTC. Protein: CSASGGVDYGYTF.

The V and J genes are TRBV2 and TRBJ1-1, with D unclear. V was cut by 4 bases and J by 4 bases, with 10 bases left in between. Germline V gives CDR1 SNHLY, CDR2 FYNNEI. This CDR3 contains 13 residues. This chain's CDR3 is CASSGPRGTEAFF. As DNA, the CDR3 is TGTGCCAGCAGTGGCCCCCGCGGCACTGAAGCTTTCTTT.

This clone was detected only a few times. This sequence joins TRBV6-6 and TRBJ1-6, with no clear D. V lost 5 bases and J 12 bases, leaving 14 bases between the germline ends. The CDR3 has 13 residues. Germline values: CDR1 MNHNY, CDR2 SVGAGI (reference sequence). The CDR3 DNA is TGTGCCAGCAGTCGATCTATTCGGAGACCCCTCCACTTT. This gives the protein CASSRSIRRPLHF.

This clone was observed a few times. V is TRBV9 and J is TRBJ2-2, with D possibly being TRBD2 (5 bases). Per the germline V gene, CDR1 is SGDLS and CDR2 is YYNGEE. The germline V and J ends were trimmed by 3 bases and 5 bases, with 17 bases remaining between them. The CDR3 is 16 residues long. This chain's CDR3 is CASSAPAGQGTGELFF. The CDR3 DNA reads TGTGCCAGCAGCGCCCCGGCGGGCCAAGGGACCGGGGAGCTGTTTTTT.

V usage is TRBV15 and J usage is TRBJ1-2; possible D gene TRBD1, 6 bases. This CDR3 has 13 amino acids. The germline CDR1 and CDR2 sequences are LNHNV and YYDKDF (reference sequence). V gave up 2 bases and J gave up 8 bases, with 12 bases separating them. CDR3 nucleotide sequence: TGTGCCACCAGCAGATCCCAGGGGTTGGGCTACACCTTC. As protein: CATSRSQGLGYTF. The variable domain in full, with the rest retrieved from reference TRBV15 and TRBJ1-2, is DAMVIQNPRYQVTQFGKPVTLSCSQTLNHNVMYWYQQKSSQAPKLLFHYYDKDFNNEADTPDNFQSRRPNTSFCFLDIRSPGLGDTAMYLCATSRSQGLGYTFGSGTRLTVV.

The CDR3 protein is CASSQDIGGSGNTIYF. The CDR3 region has the DNA TGTGCCAGCAGCCAAGATATTGGCGGCTCTGGAAACACCATATATTTT. This chain joins TRBV3-1 (or the pseudogene TRBV3-2) and TRBJ1-3, with D uncertain. The CDR3 is 16 amino acids. V was shortened by 0 bases and J by 0 bases, with 9 bases between the two germline ends. CDR1 and CDR2 (germline): LGHDT, YNNKEL (reference sequence).

The chain employs TRBV5-4 and TRBJ2-1; 10 bases match TRBD2. This CDR3 region has 15 residues. With 5 bases clipped from V and 4 bases from J, the junction kept 6 bases outside the gene matches. Germline V gives CDR1 SGHNT, CDR2 YYREEE (reference sequence). The CDR3 DNA reads TGTGCCAGCAGGGGGGCACTAGCGGGGTACAATGAGCAGTTCTTC. It encodes CASRGALAGYNEQFF. Based on the CDR3 plus reference TRBV5-4 and TRBJ2-1, the full variable domain is ETGVTQSPTHLIKTRGQQVTLRCSSQSGHNTVSWYQQALGQGPQFIFQYYREEENGRGNFPPRFSGLQFPNYSSELNVNALELDDSALYLCASRGALAGYNEQFFGPGTRLTVL.

This chain connects TRBV15 to TRBJ2-7, with D uncertain. Germline assignment: CDR1 LNHNV and CDR2 YYDKDF (reference sequence). This CDR3 spans 15 amino acids. V gave up 0 bases and J gave up 2 bases, with 11 bases separating them. The CDR3 reads CATSRDGGLTYEQYF. CDR3 sequence (DNA): TGTGCCACCAGCAGAGATGGCGGATTAACCTACGAGCAGTACTTC.

V is TRBV9 and J is TRBJ1-2, with a weak D call TRBD1 (6 bases). Trimming cost V 4 bases and J 5 bases, with 12 bases left between them. Germline loops: CDR1 SGDLS, CDR2 YYNGEE. The CDR3 is 13 amino acids. The CDR3, as DNA: TGTGCCAGCAGCCCCCAGGGGCTATATGGCTACACCTTC. This encodes CASSPQGLYGYTF.

The chain employs TRBV6-2 or TRBV6-3 and TRBJ1-2; D is undetermined. The CDR3 extends over 12 amino acids. Germline V gene lookup returns CDR1 MNHEY and CDR2 SVGEGT. V lost 5 bases and J 8 bases, leaving 12 bases between the germline ends. The chain's CDR3 is CASSGIRGGYTF. CDR3 nucleotide sequence: TGTGCCAGCAGTGGTATCAGAGGCGGCTACACCTTC.